This T cell receptor (beta chain) was sequenced for a study of blood T cell repertoires in COVID-19. With 1 base clipped from V and 12 bases from J, the junction kept 6 bases outside the gene matches. The CDR3 is 13 residues long. Germline values: CDR1 SGHDN, CDR2 FVKESK. The authors' processing: Reference gene primer amplification yielded estimated nucleated cell counts. Measured with immunoSEQ multiplex PCR; TCRdb has only the in-frame clones, and not every one. The DNA gave D and trimming, while V, J and clone size come from that table. Here the sample spans some 120,000 clones, more than 70% being singletons.

V and J are TRBV14 and TRBJ1-1, with 9 bases identical to TRBD1. Sequenced material: peripheral blood. The TCR originated in a woman aged 25 to 39 who had recovered from COVID-19. The chain's CDR3 is CASSQAGTGNPFF. CDR3 nucleotide sequence: TGTGCCAGCAGCCAAGCCGGGACAGGGAACCCTTTCTTT.